The T cell receptor beta chain under discussion was sequenced for a study of T-cell memory formation after mild COVID-19 listed by TCRdb under 2021. In terms of the full investigation: TCR sequence clusters from the two donors were found to be largely donor specific. Two young, previously healthy adult volunteers, one female and one male, were included in the cohort. T-cell clones expanding and contracting after mild COVID-19 in a couple of donors were tracked by longitudinal TCRalpha and TCRbeta repertoire sequencing.

Only a few counts were recorded for this clonotype. Its antigen has not been determined. Base-call qualities are not available, and no considerably larger clone is one nucleotide away. Taken from cysteine to phenylalanine, the CDR3 has 13 residues. The DNA shown is the 39-base CDR3, in frame from base 1. The junction shows trimming of 1 base on V and 5 bases on J, plus 6 bases between the germline ends. The germline V gene encodes CDR1 MGHDK and CDR2 SYGVNS. Ficoll-Paque density gradient centrifugation was used to isolate PBMCs. Reads for this sample came from an Illumina NovaSeq 6000. cDNA libraries for TCRalpha and TCRbeta were prepared by 5'RACE using constant-segment primers, with sample barcodes and unique molecular identifiers added. RNA was extracted from every sample with Trizol reagent. Library amplification was performed in two PCR steps, and a second sample barcode and Illumina TruSeq adapters were introduced in the second step. The libraries were sequenced on an Illumina NovaSeq using 2 x 150 bp paired-end reads. The published analysis was carried out like this. With migec v1.2.7, reads were demultiplexed and then collapsed into UMI-guided consensus sequences. Using mixcr v2.1.11, UMI consensuses were aligned to TRA and TRB V and J templates and then assembled into clonotypes. Clonotypes were classified as expanded or contracted when called significant by both edgeR and NoisET, with noise models trained on biological replicates. For edgeR calls, the thresholds were a false discovery rate-adjusted p below 0.01 and a log2 fold-change of 1. As an exploratory analysis of dynamics, max-normalized trajectories of the 1000 most abundant clonotypes were examined with PCA combined with hierarchical clustering. Separately sequenced CD4+ and CD8+ repertoires were used to assign the CD4 or CD8 phenotype of responding clones. TCRdb applied fastp at Q25 and MiXCR to the public reads, then kept only in-frame beta chains. Each CDR3 protein gets just one entry, which takes the most common genes and DNA from the rows behind it. These V and J calls are TCRdb output, not the study's own analysis. This sample comprises a few hundred thousand distinct CDR3 sequences, 15% to 20% of them detected only once. The leading ten clones occupy about 20% of the sample.

On the study overall, not on this receptor specifically: SARS-CoV-2 specificity of the second-wave clones peaking on day 37 was not confirmed. Contracting CD4+ clones turned up mainly in the CM and EM memory subsets, whereas EMRA was where CD8+ clones were enriched. Only two mild cases were covered by the study, and larger cohorts that include severe cases with pre-infection samples were considered necessary. Clones contracting from day 15 to 85 had balanced CD4/CD8 phenotypes, while a second wave expanding from day 15 to 37 was biased towards CD4+. Some responding clones were detected in pre-infection memory, which suggested that pre-existing cross-reactive memory T cells had joined the SARS-CoV-2 response.

The chain was built from TRBV25-1 and TRBJ2-1, with the identity of the D gene unclear. The source is a man between 18 and 35 years old who had mild COVID-19 (a few samples of this study predate the infection). The sample titles of this study are shuffled in the database, so cell type and time point are left out; the donor was told from shared clones. The sequencing sample was made of PBMCs or a T cell subset sorted from them (not recorded which). The DNA sequence reads TGTGCCAGCAGTGAATCGGGCAACAATGAGCAGTTCTTC. Protein translation: CASSESGNNEQFF. Outside the CDR3, residues come from the reference TRBV25-1 and TRBJ2-1 proteins, so the full variable domain is: EADIYQTPRYLVIGTGKKITLECSQTMGHDKMYWYQQDPGMELHLIHYSYGVNSTEKGDLSSESTVSRIRTEHFPLTLESARPSHTSQYLCASSESGNNEQFFGPGTRLTVL.